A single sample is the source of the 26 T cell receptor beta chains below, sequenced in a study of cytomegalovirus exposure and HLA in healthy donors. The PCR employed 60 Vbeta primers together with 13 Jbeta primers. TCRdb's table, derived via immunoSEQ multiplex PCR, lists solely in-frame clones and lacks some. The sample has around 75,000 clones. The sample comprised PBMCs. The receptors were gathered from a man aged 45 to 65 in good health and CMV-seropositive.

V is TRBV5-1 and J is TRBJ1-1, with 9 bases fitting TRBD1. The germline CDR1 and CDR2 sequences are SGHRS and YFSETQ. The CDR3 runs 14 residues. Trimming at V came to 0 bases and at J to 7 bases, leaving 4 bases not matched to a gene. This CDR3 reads CASSLGDRVGEAFF. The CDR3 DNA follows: TGCGCCAGCAGCTTGGGGGACAGGGTTGGTGAAGCTTTCTTT.

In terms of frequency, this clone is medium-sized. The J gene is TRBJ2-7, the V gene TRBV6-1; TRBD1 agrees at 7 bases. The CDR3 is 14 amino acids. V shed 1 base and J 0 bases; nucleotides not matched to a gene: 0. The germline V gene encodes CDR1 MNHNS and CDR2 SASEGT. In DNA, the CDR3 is TGTGCCAGCAGTGAAGGGGACAGCTCCTACGAGCAGTACGTC. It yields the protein CASSEGDSSYEQYV.

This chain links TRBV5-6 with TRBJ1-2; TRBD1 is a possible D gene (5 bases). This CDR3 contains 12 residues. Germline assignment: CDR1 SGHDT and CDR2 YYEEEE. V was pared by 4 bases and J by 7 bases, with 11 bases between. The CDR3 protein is CASSPTQGGYTF. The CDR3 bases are TGTGCCAGCAGCCCGACCCAGGGTGGCTACACCTTC.

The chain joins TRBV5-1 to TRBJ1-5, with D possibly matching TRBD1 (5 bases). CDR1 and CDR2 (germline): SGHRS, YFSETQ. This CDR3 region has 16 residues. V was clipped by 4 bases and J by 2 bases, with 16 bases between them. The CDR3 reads CASSLGGGEGNQPQHF. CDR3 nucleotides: TGCGCCAGCAGCCTGGGGGGAGGGGAGGGCAATCAGCCCCAGCATTTT.

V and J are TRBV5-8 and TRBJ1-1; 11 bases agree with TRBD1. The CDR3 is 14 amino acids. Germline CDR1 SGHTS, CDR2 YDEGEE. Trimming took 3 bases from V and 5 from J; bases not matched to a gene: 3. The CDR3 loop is CASSYGQGATEAFF. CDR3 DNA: TGTGCCAGCAGCTATGGACAGGGGGCGACTGAAGCTTTCTTT.

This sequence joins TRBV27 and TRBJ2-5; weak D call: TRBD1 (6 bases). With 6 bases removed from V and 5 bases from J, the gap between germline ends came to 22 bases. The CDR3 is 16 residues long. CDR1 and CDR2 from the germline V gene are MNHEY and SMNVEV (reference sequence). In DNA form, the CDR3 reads TGTGCCAGCAGCTACCGGGACATAGGGCGAGGGGAGACCCAGTACTTC. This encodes CASSYRDIGRGETQYF.

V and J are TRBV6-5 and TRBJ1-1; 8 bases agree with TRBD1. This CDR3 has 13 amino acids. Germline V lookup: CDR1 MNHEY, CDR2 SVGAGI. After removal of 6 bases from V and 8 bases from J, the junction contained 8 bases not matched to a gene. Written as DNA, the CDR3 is TGTGCCAGCAGACTCGGACAGGGACCCGAAGCTTTCTTT. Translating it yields CASRLGQGPEAFF.

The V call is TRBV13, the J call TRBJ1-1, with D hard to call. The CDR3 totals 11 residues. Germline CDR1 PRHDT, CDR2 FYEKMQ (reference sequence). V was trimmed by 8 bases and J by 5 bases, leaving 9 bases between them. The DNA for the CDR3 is TGTGCCAGCCGAGCGAGGACTGAAGCTTTCTTT. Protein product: CASRARTEAFF.

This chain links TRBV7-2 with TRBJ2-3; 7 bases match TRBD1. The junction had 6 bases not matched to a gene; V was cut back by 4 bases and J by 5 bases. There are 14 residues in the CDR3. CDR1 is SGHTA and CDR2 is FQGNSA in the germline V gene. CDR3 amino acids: CASSSHRGLDTQYF. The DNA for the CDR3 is TGTGCCAGCAGCTCCCACAGGGGTCTAGATACGCAGTATTTT.

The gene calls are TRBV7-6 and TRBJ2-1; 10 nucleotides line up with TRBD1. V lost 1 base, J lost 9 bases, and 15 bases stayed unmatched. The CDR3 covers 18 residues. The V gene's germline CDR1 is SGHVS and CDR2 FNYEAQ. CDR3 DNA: TGTGCCAGCAGCTTAGGTTCCTTCTCCGGGACAGGGGTTGGTGAGCAGTTCTTC. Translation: CASSLGSFSGTGVGEQFF.

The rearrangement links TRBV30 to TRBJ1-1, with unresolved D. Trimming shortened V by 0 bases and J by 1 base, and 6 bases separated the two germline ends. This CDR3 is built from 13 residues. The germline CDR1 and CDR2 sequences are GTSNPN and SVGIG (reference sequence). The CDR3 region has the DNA TGTGCCTGGAGTGTACAAAGGAACACTGAAGCTTTCTTT. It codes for CAWSVQRNTEAFF.

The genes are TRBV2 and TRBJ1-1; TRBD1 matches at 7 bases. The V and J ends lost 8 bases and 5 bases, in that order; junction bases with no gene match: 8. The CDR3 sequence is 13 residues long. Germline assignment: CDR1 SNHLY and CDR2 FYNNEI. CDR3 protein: CASSTGWGTEAFF. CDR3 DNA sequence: TGTGCCAGCTCGACAGGGTGGGGTACTGAAGCTTTCTTT.

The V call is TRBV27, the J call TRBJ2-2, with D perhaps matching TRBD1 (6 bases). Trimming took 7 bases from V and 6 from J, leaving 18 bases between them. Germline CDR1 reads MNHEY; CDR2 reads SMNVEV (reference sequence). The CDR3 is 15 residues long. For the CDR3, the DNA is TGTGCCAGCATTGGTTCCCCAGGGGTCGCCGGGGAGCTGTTTTTT. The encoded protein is CASIGSPGVAGELFF.

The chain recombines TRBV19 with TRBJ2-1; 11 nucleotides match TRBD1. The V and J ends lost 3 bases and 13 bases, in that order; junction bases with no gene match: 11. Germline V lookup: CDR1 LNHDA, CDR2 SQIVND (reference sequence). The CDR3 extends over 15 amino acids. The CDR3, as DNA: TGTGCCAGTAGTATTCGGACAGGGGGCGTATTTAGTCAGTTCTTC. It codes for CASSIRTGGVFSQFF.

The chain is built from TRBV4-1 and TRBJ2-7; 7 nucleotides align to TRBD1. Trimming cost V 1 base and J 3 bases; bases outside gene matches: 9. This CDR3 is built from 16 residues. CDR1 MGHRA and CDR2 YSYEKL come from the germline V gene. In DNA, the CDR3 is TGCGCCAGCAGCCAAGTCCCAGGACAGGAAATCTACGAGCAGTACTTC. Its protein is CASSQVPGQEIYEQYF.

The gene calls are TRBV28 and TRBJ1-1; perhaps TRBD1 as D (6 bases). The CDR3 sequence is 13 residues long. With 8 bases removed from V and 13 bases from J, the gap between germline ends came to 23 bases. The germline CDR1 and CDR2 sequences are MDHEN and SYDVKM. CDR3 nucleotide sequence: TGTGCCAGCCAAGGAGCAATACAGGGATTTGGTTTCTTT. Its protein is CASQGAIQGFGFF.

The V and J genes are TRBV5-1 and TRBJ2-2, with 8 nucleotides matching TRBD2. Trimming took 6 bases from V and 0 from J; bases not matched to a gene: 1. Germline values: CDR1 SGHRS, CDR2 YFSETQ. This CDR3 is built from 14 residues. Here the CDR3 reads CASTGGANTGELFF. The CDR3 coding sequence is TGCGCCAGCACGGGAGGGGCGAACACCGGGGAGCTGTTTTTT. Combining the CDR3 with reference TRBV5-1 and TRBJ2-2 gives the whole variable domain KAGVTQTPRYLIKTRGQQVTLSCSPISGHRSVSWYQQTPGQGLQFLFEYFSETQRNKGNFPGRFSGRQFSNSRSEMNVSTLELGDSALYLCASTGGANTGELFFGEGSRLTVL.

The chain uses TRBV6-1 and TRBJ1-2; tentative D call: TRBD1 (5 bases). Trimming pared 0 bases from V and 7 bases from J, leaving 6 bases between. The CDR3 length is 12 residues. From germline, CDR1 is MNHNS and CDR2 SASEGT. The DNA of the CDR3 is TGTGCCAGCAGTGAAGCAGGGGCTGGCTACACCTTC. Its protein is CASSEAGAGYTF.

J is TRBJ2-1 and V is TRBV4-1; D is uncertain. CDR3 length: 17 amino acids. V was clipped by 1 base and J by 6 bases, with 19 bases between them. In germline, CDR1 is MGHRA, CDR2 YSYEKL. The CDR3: CASSQGVVLRAGNEQFF. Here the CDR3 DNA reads TGCGCCAGCAGCCAAGGAGTAGTGTTGCGAGCCGGCAATGAGCAGTTCTTC.

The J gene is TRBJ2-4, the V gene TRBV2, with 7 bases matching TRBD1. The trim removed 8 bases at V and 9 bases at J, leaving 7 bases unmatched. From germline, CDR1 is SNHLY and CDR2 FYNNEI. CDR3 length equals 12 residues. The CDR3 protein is CASSETGSIQYF. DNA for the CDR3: TGTGCCAGCTCAGAGACAGGGTCCATTCAGTACTTC.

The CDR3 region is CASSIAGSQETQYF. As DNA, the CDR3 is TGTGCCAGCAGTATAGCGGGGTCTCAAGAGACCCAGTACTTC. The chain has TRBV2 and TRBJ2-5, with 8 bases that match TRBD2. The CDR3 has 14 residues. CDR1 and CDR2 (germline): SNHLY, FYNNEI. V gave up 5 bases and J gave up 2 bases; unmatched junction bases: 4.

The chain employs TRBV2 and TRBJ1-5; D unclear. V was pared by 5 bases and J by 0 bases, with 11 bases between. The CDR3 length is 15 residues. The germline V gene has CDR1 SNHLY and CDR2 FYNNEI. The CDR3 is CASSYTDYSNQPQHF. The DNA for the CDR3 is TGTGCCAGCAGTTACACAGATTATAGCAATCAGCCCCAGCATTTT.

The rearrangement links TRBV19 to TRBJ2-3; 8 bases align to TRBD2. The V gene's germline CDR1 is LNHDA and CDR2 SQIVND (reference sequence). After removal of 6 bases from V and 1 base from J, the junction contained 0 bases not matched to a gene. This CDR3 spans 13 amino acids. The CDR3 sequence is CASRTSGTDTQYF. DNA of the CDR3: TGTGCCAGTAGGACTAGCGGCACAGATACGCAGTATTTT.

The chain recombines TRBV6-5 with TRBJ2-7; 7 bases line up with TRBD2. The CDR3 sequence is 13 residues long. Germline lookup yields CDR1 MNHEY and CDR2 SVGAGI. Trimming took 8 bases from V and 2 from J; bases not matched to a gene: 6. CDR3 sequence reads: CASGRAQTYEQYF. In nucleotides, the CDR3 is TGTGCCAGCGGGAGGGCGCAAACCTACGAGCAGTACTTC.

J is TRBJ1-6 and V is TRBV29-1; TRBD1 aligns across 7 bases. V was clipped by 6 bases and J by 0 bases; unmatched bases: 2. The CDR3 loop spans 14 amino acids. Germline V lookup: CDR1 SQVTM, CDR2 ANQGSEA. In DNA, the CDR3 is TGCAGCGTACGACAGGGCTCCTATAATTCACCCCTCCACTTT. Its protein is CSVRQGSYNSPLHF.

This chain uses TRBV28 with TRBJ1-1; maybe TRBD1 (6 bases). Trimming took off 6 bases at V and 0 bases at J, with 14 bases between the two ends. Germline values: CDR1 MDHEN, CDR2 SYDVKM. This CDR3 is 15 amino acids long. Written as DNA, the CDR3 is TGTGCCAGCAGCCCAGGGGCCCCCATGAACACTGAAGCTTTCTTT. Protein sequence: CASSPGAPMNTEAFF.